This is a list of T cell receptor beta chains from one sample in a study of OX40 agonist ivuxolimab in advanced cancers. The method was immunoSEQ multiplex PCR; TCRdb's version includes in-frame clones alone and lacks a portion of them. The sample has about 27,000 clones; 70% to 90% are singletons. The material sequenced was CD4+ or CD8+ T cells sorted from blood, taken in a trial of the OX40 agonist ivuxolimab. The receptors stem from an adult with an advanced solid tumor such as melanoma, head and neck, liver or kidney cancer. CDR3s leave out the opening cysteine and the closing phenylalanine or tryptophan.

v_call cdr3_aa
TRBV5-1 ASSSGPQSYNEQF
TRBV2 ASWEDRDPTGELF
TRBV28 ASSLVLREADYEQY
TRBV27 ASRMTGGGQPQH
TRBV28 ASSFLASRETYQETQY
TRBV10-3 AIRGPLRETQY
TRBV7-6 ASSLLSGSYEQY
TRBV29-1 SVSRSGANVLT
TRBV5-5 ASSFLEGSYNEQF
TRBV29-1 SAITDYGYT
TRBV5-1 ASSSEGGTEAF
TRBV15 ATSRERGGTEAF
TRBV4-1 ASSQGSSSYEQY
TRBV7-3 ASSLDTGYGYT
TRBV13 ASSTPASGSYEQY
TRBV5-4 ASSQSGGALDTQY
TRBV28 ASSFLSRDRAFETTSGANVLT
TRBV15 ATSRDRQGPVYEQY
TRBV7-8 ASSLRASGITKGNEQF
TRBV7-9 ASSVTPGQGSSGANVLT
TRBV5-4 ASSWPGAYEQY
TRBV5-5 ASSLFGAVGSPLH
TRBV27 ASSFKGYNEQF
TRBV27 ASSLLREASYEQY
TRBV19 AAGWGPHQPQH
TRBV27 ASRHGLETQY
TRBV27 ASSLRGGGSSYNSPLH
TRBV30 AWYGLKGEQY
TRBV27 ASSLSQGPPGGYT
TRBV7-9 ASSVGTGGKANEKLF
TRBV6-1 ASLAGQGNTGELF
TRBV19 ASSSYRSYEQY
TRBV10-2 ASRNTHEQY
TRBV11-2 ASSFWDGSYQETQY
TRBV6-5 ASRELLKSPLH
TRBV2 ARNSGGGEQF
TRBV7-6 ASSAGTKAYEQY
TRBV7-8 ASSPSPGGGNYIQY
TRBV28 ASSFRGLMNTEAF
TRBV4-2 ASSQPGTSGRGEQY
TRBV9 ASRTAGTGELF
TRBV7-3 ASSLWGAPVDTQY
TRBV10-3 AISGPSTSGGAVDTQY
TRBV5-1 ASGPGRGYNEQF